These T cell receptor beta chains were read from a single sample in a study of human T cells and chemical hapten exposure. TCRdb itself ran the RACE reads through MiXCR, one entry per CDR3 protein. This repertoire shows around 100,000 distinct CDR3 sequences, more than 10% found once; its top ten account for approximately 3.1%. The source material was whole blood, sampled in connection with sensitization to the hapten diphenylcyclopropenone (DPC). These TCRs come from a woman aged 55 to 70 with alopecia areata. Some clones in this sample may be carry-over from other donors' samples. CDR3s include the opening cysteine and the closing phenylalanine or tryptophan. D genes are given only for firm matches. Size is stated for part of the rows, as once, few or many counts, or as a class when the clone is expanded.

TRBJ2-7 | . | . | TRBV2 | CASTLYGFRYEQYF | TGTGCCAGCACCCTTTATGGATTTCGCTACGAGCAGTACTTC
TRBJ1-5 | many | . | TRBV5-6 | CASSGGSYQPQHF | TGTGCCAGCAGCGGCGGGAGCTATCAGCCCCAGCATTTT
TRBJ1-2 | many | . | TRBV30 | CAWTAAGGYTF | TGTGCCTGGACTGCGGCAGGCGGCTACACCTTC
TRBJ2-3 | few | . | TRBV12-3/TRBV12-4 | CASSLTPGPGDTQYF | TGTGCCAGCAGTCTGACCCCGGGCCCGGGGGATACGCAGTATTTT
TRBJ2-7 | many | TRBD1 | TRBV7-8 | CASSLRQGRHEQYF | TGTGCCAGCAGCCTCCGACAGGGTCGGCACGAGCAGTACTTC
TRBJ2-3 | many | TRBD2 | TRBV20-1 | CSARLAGGRTDTQYF | TGCAGTGCCAGACTAGCGGGGGGGCGCACAGATACGCAGTATTTT
TRBJ2-7 | . | TRBD1 | TRBV5-1 | CASSSGDSYYEQYF | TGCGCCAGCAGCTCCGGGGACAGTTACTACGAGCAGTACTTC
TRBJ1-4 | many | . | TRBV5-3 | CARSLQGWEEKLFF | TGTGCCAGAAGCCTACAGGGATGGGAGGAAAAACTGTTTTTT
TRBJ2-5 | many | TRBD1 | TRBV7-2 | CASSLVGTGSRETQYF | TGTGCCAGCAGCTTAGTGGGGACAGGGAGTCGGGAGACCCAGTACTTC
TRBJ1-1 | many | . | TRBV7-6 | CASSSAGSGIAFF | TGTGCCAGCAGCTCCGCAGGGTCAGGGATAGCTTTCTTT
TRBJ2-7 | . | TRBD1 | TRBV5-4 | CASSLYTGGSSYEQYF | TGTGCCAGCAGCTTGTATACAGGGGGCTCCTCCTACGAGCAGTACTTC
TRBJ2-1 | many | . | TRBV7-9 | CASSLLGTYNEQFF | TGTGCCAGCAGCCTCCTCGGGACCTACAATGAGCAGTTCTTC
TRBJ1-2 | many | . | TRBV24-1 | CATSDLGRTEYGYTF | TGTGCCACCAGTGATTTGGGGCGGACGGAATATGGCTACACCTTC
TRBJ2-2 | . | TRBD1 | TRBV6-1 | CASRETGTGELFF | TGTGCCAGCAGGGAGACAGGGACCGGGGAGCTGTTTTTT
TRBJ2-3 | . | TRBD2 | TRBV29-1 | CSVRTSGALGTQYF | TGCAGCGTTCGAACTAGCGGGGCGCTAGGGACGCAGTATTTT
TRBJ2-3 | few | . | TRBV12-3/TRBV12-4 | CASSPGQSTDTQYF | TGTGCCAGCAGTCCCGGACAGAGCACAGATACGCAGTATTTT
TRBJ1-2 | many | . | TRBV7-8 | CASSLSFTYGYTF | TGTGCCAGCAGCTTATCCTTTACCTATGGCTACACCTTC
TRBJ2-3 | . | TRBD2 | TRBV5-4 | CASSPRPIAGGDTDTQYF | TGTGCCAGCAGCCCACGCCCGATAGCGGGGGGAGACACAGATACGCAGTATTTT
TRBJ2-2 | . | TRBD1 | TRBV30 | CAWKGGQTNTGELFF | TGTGCCTGGAAAGGGGGACAGACGAACACCGGGGAGCTGTTTTTT
TRBJ1-1 | . | . | TRBV5-1 | CASSLSGTPSAFF | TGCGCCAGCAGCTTGAGCGGGACACCAAGCGCTTTCTTT
TRBJ1-1 | many | . | TRBV7-2 | CASSPTGREAFF | TGTGCCAGCAGCCCAACAGGGAGAGAAGCTTTCTTT
TRBJ2-2 | . | . | TRBV30 | CAWRWQGLTGELFF | TGTGCCTGGAGATGGCAGGGACTCACCGGGGAGCTGTTTTTT
TRBJ2-7 | . | TRBD2 | TRBV20-1 | CSASTSGIHEQYF | TGCAGTGCTAGTACTAGCGGGATACACGAGCAGTACTTC
TRBJ1-5 | many | . | TRBV18 | CASSPASNQPQHF | TGTGCCAGCTCACCGGCGAGCAATCAGCCCCAGCATTTT
TRBJ1-1 | many | TRBD1 | TRBV12-3/TRBV12-4 | CASSGRDRGEAFF | TGTGCCAGCAGTGGCCGGGACAGGGGTGAAGCTTTCTTT
TRBJ2-3 | . | . | TRBV7-6 | CASSLMSGTDTQYF | TGTGCCAGCAGCTTAATGTCAGGCACAGATACGCAGTATTTT
TRBJ1-1 | few | . | TRBV29-1 | CSAGMGGGATEAFF | TGCAGCGCTGGCATGGGAGGGGGGGCTACTGAAGCTTTCTTT
TRBJ2-3 | many | TRBD2 | TRBV20-1 | CSAIDAREGTDTQYF | TGCAGTGCTATAGATGCCCGGGAGGGGACAGATACGCAGTATTTT
TRBJ1-3 | . | . | TRBV20-1 | CSASSRNAGNTIYF | TGCAGTGCTAGTTCGAGGAATGCTGGAAACACCATATATTTT
TRBJ2-4 | few | TRBD2 | TRBV20-1 | CSAREGHSGGPLRNIQYF | TGCAGTGCTAGAGAGGGTCATAGCGGGGGGCCCCTCAGGAACATTCAGTACTTC
TRBJ1-6 | many | . | TRBV27 | CASKWTVNSPLHF | TGTGCCAGCAAATGGACAGTTAATTCACCCCTCCACTTT
TRBJ1-2 | . | TRBD1 | TRBV29-1 | CSAYTGGGYGYTF | TGCAGCGCTTACACAGGGGGCGGCTATGGCTACACCTTC
TRBJ2-5 | . | . | TRBV30 | CAWGPSGGTQYF | TGTGCCTGGGGGCCCTCCGGAGGGACCCAGTACTTC
TRBJ2-7 | many | . | TRBV10-3 | CAISESGRAYEQYF | TGTGCCATCAGTGAGTCCGGTCGGGCCTACGAGCAGTACTTC
TRBJ1-5 | . | TRBD1 | TRBV7-6 | CASSSQGAGGQPQHF | TGTGCCAGCAGCTCCCAGGGGGCTGGAGGTCAGCCCCAGCATTTT
TRBJ1-2 | many | TRBD1 | TRBV28 | CASSPTGDSSYGYTF | TGTGCCAGCAGTCCTACCGGGGACAGCTCTTATGGCTACACCTTC
TRBJ1-2 | few | . | TRBV20-1 | CSAADTNHYGYTF | TGCAGCGCAGCGGACACCAACCACTATGGCTACACCTTC
TRBJ2-2 | many | . | TRBV27 | CASKRPNTGELFF | TGTGCCAGCAAACGGCCAAACACCGGGGAGCTGTTTTTT
TRBJ1-1 | many | . | TRBV7-3 | CASSLVYVSGGNTEAFF | TGTGCCAGCAGCTTAGTATACGTCTCGGGGGGGAACACTGAAGCTTTCTTT
TRBJ2-3 | many | . | TRBV12-3/TRBV12-4 | CASSDGGLASDTQYF | TGTGCCAGCAGCGACGGGGGGCTGGCGTCAGATACGCAGTATTTT
TRBJ1-1 | many | TRBD1 | TRBV19 | CASSIDTGTEGHTEAFF | TGTGCCAGTAGTATAGATACCGGGACAGAAGGGCACACTGAAGCTTTCTTT
TRBJ2-1 | . | . | TRBV24-1 | CATSVAGANEQFF | TGTGCCACCAGTGTGGCGGGGGCCAATGAGCAGTTCTTC
TRBJ2-2 | many | TRBD2 | TRBV5-1 | CASSSPGLAGVNTGELFF | TGCGCCAGCAGCTCGCCGGGACTAGCGGGGGTTAACACCGGGGAGCTGTTTTTT
TRBJ1-2 | . | . | TRBV29-1 | CSVVEQSALGGYTF | TGCAGCGTTGTTGAGCAGTCCGCATTGGGTGGCTACACCTTC
TRBJ1-4 | many | . | TRBV25-1 | CASSGSPGSGEKLFF | TGTGCCAGCAGTGGGAGCCCAGGGTCTGGTGAAAAACTGTTTTTT
TRBJ2-3 | few | TRBD2 | TRBV23-1 | CASLRGVTDTQYF | TGCGCCAGCTTGCGGGGGGTGACAGATACGCAGTATTTT
TRBJ1-3 | . | . | TRBV2 | CATSAWGFSGNTIYF | TGTGCCACCTCCGCTTGGGGCTTCTCTGGAAACACCATATATTTT
TRBJ2-1 | many | TRBD1 | TRBV7-6 | CASSLDPGTGGSEQFF | TGTGCCAGCAGCCTAGACCCCGGGACAGGGGGTAGTGAGCAGTTCTTC
TRBJ1-6 | . | . | TRBV7-2 | CASTLRPSPLHF | TGTGCCAGCACCCTAAGACCTTCACCCCTCCACTTT
TRBJ1-1 | many | TRBD1 | TRBV29-1 | CSVLPGGARAFF | TGCAGCGTCCTCCCAGGGGGAGCACGAGCTTTCTTT
TRBJ1-1 | many | TRBD1 | TRBV18 | CASSPRTGGENTEAFF | TGTGCCAGCTCACCCAGGACAGGGGGCGAGAACACTGAAGCTTTCTTT
TRBJ1-4 | many | TRBD1 | TRBV2 | CASSPDRGRGEKLFF | TGTGCCAGCAGCCCGGACAGGGGGAGAGGTGAAAAACTGTTTTTT
TRBJ1-2 | many | . | TRBV9 | CASSRRGGYGYTF | TGTGCCAGCAGCAGGCGAGGGGGATATGGCTACACCTTC